A single sample gave rise to the 30 T cell receptor beta chains below, sequenced in a study of T-cell memory formation after mild COVID-19. TCRdb re-derived calls from the 5' RACE reads in MiXCR, one entry per CDR3 protein. The sample has approximately 500,000 distinct CDR3 sequences, approximately 25% seen once. Sequencing was carried out using PBMCs or a T cell subset sorted from them (not recorded which). Receptors originate from an adult woman who had mild COVID-19 (a few samples of this study predate the infection). Cell type and time point are not known.

This clonotype came up a few times. The rearrangement joins TRBV2 to TRBJ2-3; 7 positions agree with TRBD1. V lost 5 bases, J lost 0 bases, and 5 bases stayed unmatched. Per germline, CDR1 SNHLY and CDR2 FYNNEI. The CDR3 sequence is 15 residues long. The CDR3, as DNA: TGTGCCAGCAGTCGGGACAGAGCTAGCACAGATACGCAGTATTTT. This translates into CASSRDRASTDTQYF.

This clonotype was detected only a few times. The V and J genes are TRBV10-3 and TRBJ2-7; 8 bases are a match to TRBD1. With V trimmed by 10 bases and J by 6 bases, 11 bases remained unmatched. This CDR3 has 13 residues. Germline CDR1 and CDR2: ENHRY and SYGVKD. Written as DNA, the CDR3 is TGTGCCACCCAGGACAGGGTCGTTGCCGAGCAGTACTTC. Encoded protein: CATQDRVVAEQYF.

This clonotype was picked up a small number of times. The chain links TRBV7-8 to TRBJ1-1, with D unresolved. The germline gives CDR1 SGHVS, CDR2 FQNEAQ. The CDR3 contains 12 residues. V was shortened by 2 bases and J by 4 bases, with 5 bases between the two germline ends. The CDR3 here is CASSLYGTEAFF. In DNA form, the CDR3 reads TGTGCCAGCAGCTTATACGGCACTGAAGCTTTCTTT.

The V gene is TRBV15, the J gene TRBJ2-2, with D possibly TRBD1 on 6 matching bases. Germline V CDR1 and CDR2: LNHNV, YYDKDF (reference sequence). The V end lost 0 bases, the J end lost 0 bases, and 14 bases lay between the germline ends. This CDR3 comprises 18 residues. The CDR3 sequence: CATSRDWDINSNTGELFF. CDR3 DNA sequence: TGTGCCACCAGCAGAGATTGGGACATTAATTCGAACACCGGGGAGCTGTTTTTT.

There are a few counts of this clonotype. CDR3 protein: CSAQKGREHYGYTF. As DNA, the CDR3 is TGCAGTGCTCAGAAGGGCAGGGAACACTATGGCTACACCTTC. The J gene is TRBJ1-2, the V gene TRBV20-1; maybe TRBD1 (5 bases). The CDR3 totals 14 residues. V was clipped by 5 bases and J by 3 bases, with 16 bases between them. From germline, CDR1 is DFQATT and CDR2 SNEGSKA (reference sequence).

Here the CDR3 DNA reads TGTGCCAGCAGTGAAGCGCCAGGGGGAAGGGGTTCACCCCTCCACTTT. It codes for CASSEAPGGRGSPLHF. The V call is TRBV6-1, the J call TRBJ1-6; 7 positions agree with TRBD1. The CDR3 is made up of 16 amino acids. Germline CDR1 MNHNS, CDR2 SASEGT. After removal of 0 bases from V and 9 bases from J, the junction contained 8 bases not matched to a gene.

This sequence joins TRBV5-1 and TRBJ1-2; the D gene is possibly TRBD1 (6 bases). The CDR3 is 13 residues long. V lost 0 bases to trimming and J lost 6 bases, with 9 bases between them. CDR1 SGHRS and CDR2 YFSETQ come from the germline V gene. This CDR3 is CASSLEPGDGYTF. The CDR3, as DNA: TGCGCCAGCAGCTTGGAGCCAGGGGATGGCTACACCTTC.

The chain carries TRBV9 and TRBJ2-5; TRBD2 agrees at 7 bases. The germline V gene encodes CDR1 SGDLS and CDR2 YYNGEE. The V and J ends lost 1 base and 4 bases, in that order; junction bases with no gene match: 7. The CDR3 has 15 residues. Here the CDR3 DNA reads TGTGCCAGCAGCGTATTCGCGGGGGAGGGAGAGACCCAGTACTTC. It encodes CASSVFAGEGETQYF.

The rearrangement links TRBV7-2 to TRBJ1-6, with D perhaps TRBD1 (5 bases). CDR3 length equals 13 residues. Germline lookup yields CDR1 SGHTA and CDR2 FQGNSA. The V end lost 6 bases, the J end lost 9 bases, and 12 bases lay between the germline ends. CDR3 sequence (DNA): TGTGCCAGCAGGTCGGGGGGAGTTTCACCCCTCCACTTT. Residues: CASRSGGVSPLHF.

This clonotype was seen more than once but under ten times. The chain joins TRBV3-1 to TRBJ1-5, with 9 nucleotides matching TRBD1. The CDR3 is 14 amino acids. Looked up from germline, CDR1 is LGHDT and CDR2 is YNNKEL (reference sequence). V lost 2 bases and J lost 7; bases outside the gene matches: 3. The CDR3 nucleotides read TGTGCCAGCAGCCAAAACAGGGGGCGGCAGCCCCAGCATTTT. This encodes CASSQNRGRQPQHF.

The J gene is TRBJ2-6, the V gene TRBV29-1; no clear D. CDR3 size: 13 residues. Trimming removed 2 bases at V and 2 bases at J, with 4 bases between. Per the germline V gene, CDR1 is SQVTM and CDR2 is ANQGSEA. CDR3 loop: CSVEFPGANVLTF. DNA of the CDR3: TGCAGCGTTGAATTTCCTGGGGCCAACGTCCTGACTTTC.

This clonotype appeared a few times. This chain connects TRBV29-1 to TRBJ1-1, with TRBD1 matching over 9 bases. In germline, CDR1 is SQVTM, CDR2 ANQGSEA. This CDR3 contains 16 residues. The V gene end was trimmed by 2 bases and the J gene end by 2 bases; junction bases not matched to a gene: 9. In nucleotides, the CDR3 is TGCAGCGTTGAAAGGACAGGGGCACAACCAAACACTGAAGCTTTCTTT. Translating it yields CSVERTGAQPNTEAFF.

This clonotype has a handful of counts. The chain recombines TRBV4-1 with TRBJ2-7, with TRBD1 identical over 7 bases. V lost 4 bases to trimming and J lost 3 bases; unmatched junction nucleotides: 12. Germline V CDR1 and CDR2: MGHRA, YSYEKL. The CDR3 runs to 16 residues. The DNA for the CDR3 is TGCGCCAGCAGCCGCGAGGGAGTGGGGACAGTCTACGAGCAGTACTTC. Translated, it gives CASSREGVGTVYEQYF.

V and J are TRBV20-1 and TRBJ2-1; 8 positions match TRBD1. CDR3 length: 14 amino acids. Trimming took 2 bases from V and 1 from J; bases not matched to a gene: 1. Germline assignment: CDR1 DFQATT and CDR2 SNEGSKA (reference sequence). CDR3 nucleotide sequence: TGCAGTGCTAGAACAGGGGGATCCTACAATGAGCAGTTCTTC. Its translation: CSARTGGSYNEQFF.

The V and J genes are TRBV6-5 and TRBJ1-1, with D unclear. Germline lookup yields CDR1 MNHEY and CDR2 SVGAGI. This CDR3 contains 15 residues. Trimming took 0 bases from V and 6 from J, leaving 14 bases between them. CDR3: CASSYSSNGISEAFF. CDR3 nucleotides: TGTGCCAGCAGTTACTCGAGTAATGGCATATCTGAAGCTTTCTTT.

This clonotype occurred a few times. The genes are TRBV6-5 and TRBJ2-4; TRBD2 is a possible D gene (7 bases). Germline CDR1 is MNHEY and CDR2 is SVGAGI. The CDR3 covers 17 residues. Trimming cost V 0 bases and J 2 bases, with 14 bases left between them. The CDR3 here is CASSYSGLGGPKNIQYF. The CDR3 DNA reads as TGTGCCAGCAGTTACTCAGGCCTCGGGGGGCCCAAAAACATTCAGTACTTC.

This clonotype was recorded once. This chain links TRBV12-3 or TRBV12-4 with TRBJ2-3; a weak D match, TRBD2 (6 bases). The V end lost 4 bases, the J end lost 2 bases, and 16 bases lay between the germline ends. CDR3 length equals 16 residues. The CDR3 DNA follows: TGTGCCAGCAGTTCCCTAGGGGCGGGGTACACAGATACGCAGTATTTT. Encoded protein: CASSSLGAGYTDTQYF.

The CDR3 nucleotides read TGTGCCTGGAGTCAAATTGGACTCTATGGCTACACCTTC. Translated, it gives CAWSQIGLYGYTF. The chain joins TRBV30 to TRBJ1-2; D call uncertain. Germline V gene lookup returns CDR1 GTSNPN and CDR2 SVGIG (reference sequence). V gave up 2 bases and J gave up 4 bases, with 11 bases separating them. The CDR3 consists of 13 residues.

This chain joins TRBV7-2 and TRBJ2-1, with unresolved D. The CDR3 is made up of 13 amino acids. The V end lost 0 bases, the J end lost 8 bases, and 8 bases lay between the germline ends. Germline V gene data show CDR1 as SGHTA and CDR2 as FQGNSA. This CDR3 reads CASSLAEGHEQFF. CDR3 sequence (DNA): TGTGCCAGCAGCTTAGCGGAAGGACATGAGCAGTTCTTC.

This clonotype was recorded many times. This chain links TRBV9 with TRBJ2-7; no definite D call. The CDR3 spans 14 residues. The V end lost 0 bases, the J end lost 1 base, and 8 bases lay between the germline ends. Germline V CDR1 and CDR2: SGDLS, YYNGEE. Here the CDR3 reads CASSVEWESYEQYF. In DNA, the CDR3 is TGTGCCAGCAGCGTAGAGTGGGAATCCTACGAGCAGTACTTC.

The CDR3 DNA sequence: TGTGCCAGCAGCTTGGCCCTAGAAGGGAGCACAGATACGCAGTATTTT. Protein product: CASSLALEGSTDTQYF. V is TRBV5-6 and J is TRBJ2-3; D is unresolved. CDR1 is SGHDT and CDR2 is YYEEEE in the germline V gene. V was shortened by 0 bases and J by 0 bases, with 11 bases between the two germline ends. The CDR3 runs to 16 residues.

This clonotype was detected a few times. V usage is TRBV2 and J usage is TRBJ2-5; 7 bases are a match to TRBD1. The ends lost 8 bases at V and 5 bases at J; junction bases unmatched: 5. From germline, CDR1 is SNHLY and CDR2 FYNNEI. The CDR3 contains 12 residues. The CDR3 DNA reads as TGTGCCAGCGAGACAGGGACGGAGACCCAGTACTTC. Translating gives CASETGTETQYF. Using reference TRBV2 and TRBJ2-5 for the parts outside the CDR3, the full variable domain is EPEVTQTPSHQVTQMGQEVILRCVPISNHLYFYWYRQILGQKVEFLVSFYNNEISEKSEIFDDQFSVERPDGSNFTLKIRSTKLEDSAMYFCASETGTETQYFGPGTRLLVL.

The chain recombines TRBV15 with TRBJ1-3, with no clear D. The V end lost 0 bases, the J end lost 0 bases, and 9 bases lay between the germline ends. The CDR3 is 16 residues long. Germline lookup yields CDR1 LNHNV and CDR2 YYDKDF (reference sequence). Here the CDR3 reads CATSREEHSSGNTIYF. The CDR3 nucleotides read TGTGCCACCAGCAGAGAGGAGCACAGCTCTGGAAACACCATATATTTT.

This clonotype was observed a handful of times. The V gene is TRBV30, the J gene TRBJ2-3; unclear D gene. CDR1 and CDR2 from the germline V gene are GTSNPN and SVGIG (reference sequence). CDR3 size: 12 residues. V was cut by 0 bases and J by 6 bases, with 7 bases left in between. The CDR3 reads CAWSVPGDTQYF. CDR3 DNA sequence: TGTGCCTGGAGTGTACCTGGGGATACGCAGTATTTT.

The chain carries TRBV4-3 and TRBJ2-3; D is undetermined. There are 16 residues in the CDR3. CDR1 is LGHNA, CDR2 YSLEER, per germline. V was shortened by 4 bases and J by 0 bases, with 14 bases between the two germline ends. The CDR3 nucleotides read TGCGCCAGCAGCCGCCGGAGACGCACTAGCACAGATACGCAGTATTTT. Protein product: CASSRRRRTSTDTQYF.

The J gene is TRBJ2-1, the V gene TRBV6-5; 12 positions agree with TRBD2. This CDR3 is built from 15 residues. The J segment lost 9 bases and the V segment lost 7 bases, leaving 10 bases of the junction unmatched. Looked up from germline, CDR1 is MNHEY and CDR2 is SVGAGI. The CDR3 DNA follows: TGTGCCAGCAAGCTAGCGGGAGGGCCCTCCGGTGAGCAGTTCTTC. It is translated as CASKLAGGPSGEQFF.

This clonotype came up a few times. The rearrangement uses TRBV5-1 and TRBJ2-2, with D unclear. The germline CDR1 and CDR2 sequences are SGHRS and YFSETQ. Between the trimmed V and J ends, which lost 4 bases and 0 bases, there was a span of 13 bases. This CDR3 contains 16 residues. The CDR3 DNA reads as TGCGCCAGCAGCCCGAAGACCCGGGCGAACACCGGGGAGCTGTTTTTT. This translates into CASSPKTRANTGELFF.

This chain uses TRBV6-5 with TRBJ2-3; the D gene is possibly TRBD2 (6 bases). Trimming took off 4 bases at V and 6 bases at J, with 26 bases between the two ends. CDR1 is MNHEY and CDR2 is SVGAGI in the germline V gene. This CDR3 spans 18 amino acids. The CDR3 spells CASSSSVGTGTWSDTQYF. The DNA for the CDR3 is TGTGCCAGCAGTTCATCGGTGGGAACCGGGACTTGGTCGGATACGCAGTATTTT.

The V call is TRBV29-1, the J call TRBJ2-3, with TRBD1 matching 10 bases. J was trimmed by 5 bases and V by 1 base; bases with no gene match: 0. The CDR3 totals 13 residues. The germline CDR1 and CDR2 sequences are SQVTM and ANQGSEA. The CDR3 sequence is CSVEGTGGDTQYF. CDR3 nucleotides: TGCAGCGTTGAAGGGACAGGGGGAGATACGCAGTATTTT.

This chain connects TRBV7-9 to TRBJ1-3; the match to TRBD1 covers 7 bases. CDR1 and CDR2 (germline): SEHNR, FQNEAQ (reference sequence). The CDR3 sequence is 14 residues long. The trim removed 7 bases at V and 2 bases at J, leaving 5 bases unmatched. Here the CDR3 reads CASIRDRTGNTIYF. The CDR3 nucleotides read TGTGCCAGCATCCGGGACAGAACTGGAAACACCATATATTTT.